What follows are 2 T cell receptor beta chains derived from one specimen sequenced in a study of T cell responses to AZD1222 COVID-19 vaccine. TCRdb's copy holds only in-frame clones and misses some; the assay was immunoSEQ multiplex PCR. The table lists around 83,000 clones, about 91% of them singletons. The sample in question was peripheral blood, obtained on day 0 of AZD1222 vaccination. Receptor source: an adult in good health.

The CDR3 nucleotides are TGTGCCAGCAGTCGCCACAGGGAGGGGAACACCGGGGAGCTGTTTTTT. It is translated as CASSRHREGNTGELFF. The chain employs TRBV27 and TRBJ2-2, with TRBD2 as a possible D gene (7 bases). Trimming removed 5 bases at V and 1 base at J, with 14 bases between. Germline values: CDR1 MNHEY, CDR2 SMNVEV (reference sequence). The CDR3 covers 16 residues.

The chain links TRBV14 to TRBJ2-1; D gene unclear. Trimming took 7 bases from V and 10 from J, leaving 14 bases between them. The CDR3 runs 12 residues. The V gene's germline CDR1 is SGHDN and CDR2 FVKESK. The CDR3 bases are TGTGCCAGCACCCCCAGTTCCGGGGAGCAGTTCTTC. Amino acids: CASTPSSGEQFF.